Below are 30 T cell receptor beta chains sequenced from a single sample in a study of blood T cells in healthy people across ages (dated by TCRdb to the mid-2010s). Libraries were constructed by 5' RACE. The instrument given in TCRdb is Illumina HiSeq 2500. A second about 7 to 11 cycle PCR used a sample-barcoded 5' primer and a J-beta primer mix. Starting from the raw public reads, TCRdb applied fastp trimming at Q25, assembled clones with MiXCR and retained in-frame beta chains. Rows merge per CDR3 protein into single entries with the most common DNA and genes. Here the sample has hundreds of thousands of distinct CDR3 sequences; around 49% occur a single time. The ten top clones hold roughly 30% of the sample. Sequenced input: blood. The source is a woman aged 60 to 75 in good health.

This clonotype came up a few times. Relative to the germline gene, one junction end is altered; a read error may explain this. The chain joins TRBV29-1 to TRBJ2-1; 9 positions match TRBD2. The CDR3 totals 14 residues. Germline V lookup: CDR1 SQVTM, CDR2 ANQGSEA. CDR3 DNA: TGCAGCGTAACCGGGACTAGCTCCTTCAATGAGCAGTTCTTC. Translated, it gives CSVTGTSSFNEQFF.

The V call is TRBV27, the J call TRBJ1-3, with D unresolved. Germline V CDR1 and CDR2: MNHEY, SMNVEV (reference sequence). This CDR3 is 10 amino acids long. Trimming cost V 11 bases and J 2 bases, with 4 bases left between them. CDR3 sequence (DNA): TGTGCCGGCCCTGGAAACACCATATATTTT. Encoded protein: CAGPGNTIYF.

The rearrangement joins TRBV25-1 to TRBJ1-2; possible D gene TRBD1, 5 bases. The CDR3 has 17 residues. V dropped 0 bases and J dropped 4 bases, with 18 bases sitting between them. Germline CDR1 and CDR2: MGHDK and SYGVNS. The CDR3 reads CASSEYKMGGGFYGYTF. In nucleotides, the CDR3 is TGTGCCAGCAGTGAATATAAGATGGGGGGAGGATTCTATGGCTACACCTTC.

The chain uses TRBV4-2 and TRBJ1-6, with D unclear. This CDR3 region has 18 residues. From germline, CDR1 is LGHNA and CDR2 YNFKEQ. The V gene lost 0 bases and the J gene lost 2 bases, with 14 bases spanning the gap. This chain's CDR3 is CASSQEFGRRTYNSPLHF. The CDR3 coding sequence is TGTGCCAGCAGCCAAGAGTTCGGGAGAAGGACCTATAATTCACCCCTCCACTTT.

This chain links TRBV6-5 with TRBJ2-3; 7 bases are a match to TRBD1. The J segment lost 0 bases and the V segment lost 5 bases, leaving 5 bases of the junction unmatched. The CDR3 contains 15 residues. In germline, CDR1 is MNHEY, CDR2 SVGAGI. CDR3 DNA sequence: TGTGCCAGCAGTGTACAGGGGCCTAGCACAGATACGCAGTATTTT. It codes for CASSVQGPSTDTQYF.

This clonotype came up a few times. The chain employs TRBV30 and TRBJ2-1; no definite D call. Trimming left V 0 bases short and J 13 bases short, with 10 bases between. The length of the CDR3 is 11 residues. The V gene's germline CDR1 is GTSNPN and CDR2 SVGIG (reference sequence). The chain's CDR3 is CAWSVGHTQFF. The CDR3 DNA sequence: TGTGCCTGGAGTGTAGGCCATACTCAGTTCTTC. Looking up the rest from reference TRBV30 and TRBJ2-1 gives the full variable domain: SQTIHQWPATLVQPVGSPLSLECTVEGTSNPNLYWYRQAAGRGLQLLFYSVGIGQISSEVPQNLSASRPQDRQFILSSKKLLLSDSGFYLCAWSVGHTQFFGPGTRLTVL.

The V gene is TRBV24-1, the J gene TRBJ2-4; TRBD1 aligns across 7 bases. The germline gives CDR1 KGHDR, CDR2 SFDVKD. The junction had 16 bases not matched to a gene; V was cut back by 8 bases and J by 1 base. The CDR3 runs 18 residues. CDR3 in DNA: TGTGCCACCAAGAGACCCGTCCAGGGGGTCTCGGCCAAAAACATTCAGTACTTC. Protein: CATKRPVQGVSAKNIQYF.

In its sample, this clonotype was seen a few times. The chain couples TRBV12-3 or TRBV12-4 to TRBJ2-2; TRBD1 matches at 7 bases. The J segment lost 3 bases and the V segment lost 10 bases, leaving 8 bases of the junction unmatched. The CDR3 runs to 14 residues. As DNA, the CDR3 is TGTGCCACCATCCTCGGGACAGACACCGGGGAGCTGTTTTTT. This sequence encodes CATILGTDTGELFF.

The chain links TRBV28 to TRBJ2-7; D might be TRBD2 (7 bases). CDR1 is MDHEN and CDR2 is SYDVKM in the germline V gene. This CDR3 spans 15 amino acids. With 3 bases removed from V and 0 bases from J, the gap between germline ends came to 12 bases. CDR3 residues: CASSLRGGLSYEQYF. The DNA for the CDR3 is TGTGCCAGCAGTTTGAGGGGGGGCCTCTCCTACGAGCAGTACTTC.

The rearrangement joins TRBV11-1 to TRBJ2-7; perhaps TRBD2 as D (5 bases). Trimming cost V 5 bases and J 2 bases, with 22 bases left between them. This CDR3 is built from 17 residues. Germline-derived CDR1 and CDR2 are SGHAT and FQDESV (reference sequence). CDR3: CASSPRGFWGPTYEQYF. The CDR3 bases are TGTGCCAGCAGCCCCCGGGGTTTTTGGGGTCCGACCTACGAGCAGTACTTC.

The chain employs TRBV5-1 and TRBJ1-1; D call uncertain. Trimming took 4 bases from V and 3 from J, leaving 10 bases between them. The CDR3 extends over 13 amino acids. CDR1 and CDR2 (germline): SGHRS, YFSETQ. Here the CDR3 DNA reads TGCGCCAGCAGCCCCATCTTCTACACTGAAGCTTTCTTT. It encodes CASSPIFYTEAFF.

This chain connects TRBV20-1 to TRBJ1-1; weak D call: TRBD1 (6 bases). The CDR3 totals 16 residues. Trimming removed 0 bases from V and 0 bases from J, with 14 bases in between. From germline, CDR1 is DFQATT and CDR2 SNEGSKA (reference sequence). In nucleotides, the CDR3 is TGCAGTGCTAGAGATAAGGGGGGGACGGTGAACACTGAAGCTTTCTTT. It codes for CSARDKGGTVNTEAFF.

In this sample, this clonotype turned up a few times. The chain joins TRBV20-1 to TRBJ2-7, with 10 positions matching TRBD2. Unmatched junction bases numbered 13, after V lost 6 bases and J lost 2 bases. Germline CDR1 and CDR2: DFQATT and SNEGSKA (reference sequence). The CDR3 loop spans 16 amino acids. The CDR3 sequence is CSALIRGLAVAYEQYF. The CDR3, as DNA: TGCAGTGCCCTTATTCGCGGACTAGCGGTAGCCTACGAGCAGTACTTC.

To note about this clonotype: A much bigger clone sits one base away, suggesting this may be a read error. J is TRBJ2-1 and V is TRBV29-1; D gene unclear. The CDR3 sequence is 11 residues long. Germline-derived CDR1 and CDR2 are SQVTM and ANQGSEA. The V end lost 6 bases, the J end lost 10 bases, and 13 bases lay between the germline ends. The CDR3 sequence is CSVTTSYEQFF. CDR3 nucleotide sequence: TGCAGCGTAACCACATCCTACGAGCAGTTCTTC.

This clonotype appeared many times. DNA for the CDR3: TGCAGCGTTGAAGACTGGAGTCCCCAGGGTGGTGAAGCTTTCTTT. Amino acids: CSVEDWSPQGGEAFF. The chain has TRBV29-1 and TRBJ1-1; TRBD1 is a possible D gene (5 bases). CDR1 is SQVTM and CDR2 is ANQGSEA in the germline V gene. The CDR3 is 15 amino acids. Trimming removed 0 bases from V and 7 bases from J, with 18 bases in between.

The CDR3 reads CASSTPLAGGTQYF. The DNA for the CDR3 is TGTGCCAGCAGCACCCCTCTAGCGGGAGGTACGCAGTATTTT. The V call is TRBV7-2, the J call TRBJ2-3; 11 nucleotides line up with TRBD2. With 5 bases clipped from V and 8 bases from J, the junction kept 6 bases outside the gene matches. The CDR3 sequence is 14 residues long. From germline, CDR1 is SGHTA and CDR2 FQGNSA.

The chain uses TRBV5-1 and TRBJ2-5; tentative D call: TRBD1 (5 bases). The V end was cut by 3 bases, the J end by 3 bases, with 12 bases between. The CDR3 has 14 amino acids. Germline CDR1 SGHRS, CDR2 YFSETQ. In DNA form, the CDR3 reads TGCGCCAGCAGCTCCCAGGGTCCTGAAGAGACCCAGTACTTC. Its protein is CASSSQGPEETQYF.

This chain connects TRBV20-1 to TRBJ2-1, with 10 bases lining up with TRBD2. CDR3 size: 15 residues. CDR1 and CDR2 from the germline V gene are DFQATT and SNEGSKA (reference sequence). The V and J ends lost 2 bases and 6 bases, in that order; junction bases with no gene match: 7. The CDR3 spells CSARWGSGRPNEQFF. DNA of the CDR3: TGCAGTGCTAGATGGGGTAGCGGGAGGCCCAATGAGCAGTTCTTC.

This clonotype was detected ten times or more. The rearrangement joins TRBV6-2 or TRBV6-3 to TRBJ2-7; D possibly matches TRBD1 or TRBD2 (5 bases each). Deletions cut 3 bases from V and 2 bases from J, with 11 bases between. The CDR3 has 14 amino acids. Germline-derived CDR1 and CDR2 are MNHEY and SVGEGT. The CDR3 DNA is TGTGCCAGCAGTTATGGGACCGCTACCTACGAGCAGTACTTC. Its translation: CASSYGTATYEQYF.

In this sample, this clonotype turned up once. J is TRBJ1-2 and V is TRBV2; 8 positions match TRBD1. The CDR3 is 15 amino acids. Per germline, CDR1 SNHLY and CDR2 FYNNEI. The J segment lost 0 bases and the V segment lost 6 bases, leaving 6 bases of the junction unmatched. The CDR3 nucleotides read TGTGCCAGCAGCGGGGACAGGCCTTCTAACTATGGCTACACCTTC. Residues: CASSGDRPSNYGYTF. Complete variable domain (other parts from reference TRBV2 and TRBJ1-2): EPEVTQTPSHQVTQMGQEVILRCVPISNHLYFYWYRQILGQKVEFLVSFYNNEISEKSEIFDDQFSVERPDGSNFTLKIRSTKLEDSAMYFCASSGDRPSNYGYTFGSGTRLTVV.

The chain joins TRBV18 to TRBJ2-7; no clear D. Trimming shortened V by 3 bases and J by 4 bases, and 13 bases separated the two germline ends. Germline V gives CDR1 KGHSH, CDR2 LQKENI. The CDR3 length is 14 residues. The CDR3 region is CASSPDRLVYEQYF. The CDR3 region has the DNA TGTGCCAGCTCACCGGATAGGTTGGTATACGAGCAGTACTTC.

Details on this clonotype: A much more abundant neighbour one base away suggests this may be a read error. The gene calls are TRBV2 and TRBJ2-1; 8 positions agree with TRBD2. This CDR3 has 13 residues. Per the germline V gene, CDR1 is SNHLY and CDR2 is FYNNEI. CDR3 bases: TGTGCCGGCAGGAGCGGGAGTGGCTATGAGCAGTTCTTC. As protein: CAGRSGSGYEQFF.

The chain couples TRBV7-2 to TRBJ2-7; TRBD2 matches at 8 bases. Unmatched junction bases numbered 13, after V lost 4 bases and J lost 5 bases. Germline V lookup: CDR1 SGHTA, CDR2 FQGNSA. The CDR3 has 16 amino acids. This chain's CDR3 is CASSSPRGGLNNEQYF. In DNA, the CDR3 is TGTGCCAGCAGCTCTCCCCGGGGGGGGCTCAACAACGAGCAGTACTTC.

The V call is TRBV20-1, the J call TRBJ2-5; the match to TRBD1 covers 7 bases. CDR1 is DFQATT and CDR2 is SNEGSKA in the germline V gene (reference sequence). The CDR3 runs 13 residues. With V trimmed by 5 bases and J by 5 bases, 8 bases remained unmatched. The CDR3 region is CSAPTTGAETQYF. The CDR3 region has the DNA TGCAGTGCTCCGACTACAGGGGCGGAGACCCAGTACTTC.

This clonotype is a singleton in its sample. This chain joins TRBV25-1 and TRBJ1-4; weak D call: TRBD1 (6 bases). V lost 5 bases, J lost 8 bases, and 9 bases lay in between. Per germline, CDR1 MGHDK and CDR2 SYGVNS. The CDR3 has 12 amino acids. The CDR3 sequence: CASSSGQEKLFF. The DNA for the CDR3 is TGTGCCAGCAGTTCCGGACAGGAAAAACTGTTTTTT.

This clonotype was seen more than once but under ten times. The chain employs TRBV7-9 and TRBJ2-1; D uncertain. There are 12 residues in the CDR3. V was pared by 5 bases and J by 3 bases, with 5 bases between. The germline V gene encodes CDR1 SEHNR and CDR2 FQNEAQ (reference sequence). CDR3 sequence reads: CASSPDYNEQFF. The CDR3 coding sequence is TGTGCCAGCAGCCCCGACTACAATGAGCAGTTCTTC.

V and J are TRBV7-2 and TRBJ2-7; a possible D gene is TRBD2 (6 bases). V lost 5 bases and J lost 2, with 13 bases in between. Germline lookup yields CDR1 SGHTA and CDR2 FQGNSA. The CDR3 is 14 amino acids. The CDR3 bases are TGTGCCAGCAGCCCGAGCGGGCCAGCCTACGAGCAGTACTTC. Its protein is CASSPSGPAYEQYF.

This chain joins TRBV5-1 and TRBJ2-7; D uncertain. The V end was cut by 3 bases, the J end by 2 bases, with 12 bases between. Germline V CDR1 and CDR2: SGHRS, YFSETQ. The CDR3 is made up of 14 amino acids. The CDR3 DNA reads as TGCGCCAGCAGCTCGACCCCCGGACCCTACGAGCAGTACTTC. Amino acid sequence: CASSSTPGPYEQYF.

V is TRBV5-4 and J is TRBJ1-4; D is perhaps TRBD1 (5 bases). The V gene's germline CDR1 is SGHNT and CDR2 YYREEE (reference sequence). CDR3 size: 15 residues. Between the trimmed V and J ends, which lost 0 bases and 7 bases, there was a span of 13 bases. The CDR3 DNA reads as TGTGCCAGCAGCTTGGATCGGGGGAGGGCTGAAAAACTGTTTTTT. Translation: CASSLDRGRAEKLFF. Together with reference TRBV5-4 and TRBJ1-4, the CDR3 gives the full variable domain: ETGVTQSPTHLIKTRGQQVTLRCSSQSGHNTVSWYQQALGQGPQFIFQYYREEENGRGNFPPRFSGLQFPNYSSELNVNALELDDSALYLCASSLDRGRAEKLFFGSGTQLSVL.

The J gene is TRBJ2-4, the V gene TRBV2; tentatively, D is TRBD1 or TRBD2 (6 bases each). This CDR3 is 13 amino acids long. Trimming pared 4 bases from V and 13 bases from J, leaving 17 bases between. Per the germline V gene, CDR1 is SNHLY and CDR2 is FYNNEI. CDR3 amino acids: CASSVGGIGEQYF. CDR3 in DNA: TGTGCCAGCAGTGTAGGGGGGATCGGAGAGCAGTACTTC.